Given below is one T cell receptor (beta chain) in context. Its specificity is unknown. This sample is part of a study of metastatic and nonmetastatic thyroid tumors. Across the study: Across peripheral blood and tumor or nodule tissue samples taken from malignant and benign thyroid patients, the repertoires were compared with one another. The study's findings and limits: Malignant thyroid tumors reportedly had TCR beta diversity that was significantly higher than in benign nodules, in blood and tumor.

Patients underwent thyroid surgery, and none had received any treatment before it. This CDR3 has 13 amino acids. The J segment lost 8 bases and the V segment lost 6 bases, leaving 3 bases of the junction unmatched. Germline lookup yields CDR1 MNHEY and CDR2 SMNVEV (reference sequence). Authors' methods: Clinicopathological groups supplied CDR3 differences that were used to build a distant-metastasis classifier for papillary thyroid cancer. Using MiXCR, TCRdb re-called clones from the PCR reads. These V and J calls originate from TCRdb's pipeline instead of the authors' own analysis. The table records about 8,400 clones, 30% to 40% of them present only once.

The origin of this receptor is a female donor with papillary thyroid cancer or a benign thyroid nodule (not recorded which). Some clones in this sample may be carry-over from other donors' samples. Source material: tumor tissue. The chain joins TRBV27 to TRBJ2-2; TRBD2 matches at 10 bases. The CDR3 DNA follows: TGTGCCAGCAGCGGGACTAGCGTAGGGGAGCTGTTTTTT. Its translation is CASSGTSVGELFF.